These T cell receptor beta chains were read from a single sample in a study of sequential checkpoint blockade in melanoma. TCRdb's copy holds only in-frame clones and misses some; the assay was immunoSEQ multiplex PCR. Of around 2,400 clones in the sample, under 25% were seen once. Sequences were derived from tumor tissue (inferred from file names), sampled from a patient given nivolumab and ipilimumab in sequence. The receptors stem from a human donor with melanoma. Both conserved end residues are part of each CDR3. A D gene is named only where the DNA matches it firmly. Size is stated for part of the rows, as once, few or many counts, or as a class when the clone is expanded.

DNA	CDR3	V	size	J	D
TGTGCCAGCAGCGTAGAAGGAACTGGAAACACCATATATTTT	CASSVEGTGNTIYF	TRBV9	few	TRBJ1-3	.
TGTGCCAGCAGCCTCCAAGGGGGGTTCGGAAACACCATATATTTT	CASSLQGGFGNTIYF	TRBV11-3	few	TRBJ1-3	.
TGTGCCAGCAGCGGACAGGGGGCATACGAGCAGTACTTC	CASSGQGAYEQYF	TRBV9	few	TRBJ2-7	TRBD1
TGTGCCAGCAGCCAAGAAGAAGCGGGAGGGAATGAGCAGTTCTTC	CASSQEEAGGNEQFF	TRBV14	.	TRBJ2-1	TRBD2
TGTGCCAGCAGCCCCAGGGCCCATAACTACGAGCAGTACTTC	CASSPRAHNYEQYF	TRBV11-3	many	TRBJ2-7	.
TGTGCCAGCAGTTTCAGGGGGCTAACTCTCCCCCACTCTGGGGCCAACGTCCTGACTTTC	CASSFRGLTLPHSGANVLTF	TRBV28	medium-sized	TRBJ2-6	TRBD1
TGTGCCAGCGGCCCCCTAGTAGATACGCAGTATTTT	CASGPLVDTQYF	TRBV6-8	few	TRBJ2-3	.
TGTGCCAGCAGCTTAGGTGCCTACACCGGGGAGCTGTTTTTT	CASSLGAYTGELFF	TRBV11-3	medium-sized	TRBJ2-2	.
TGTGCCACCAGCAGAGGAGTTGGGACAGGAGGACAGGGCCGCTACACCTTC	CATSRGVGTGGQGRYTF	TRBV15	few	TRBJ1-2	TRBD1
TGTGCCAGCAGCGTAAGGGGTACAGAACCAAGCACCATATATTTT	CASSVRGTEPSTIYF	TRBV9	.	TRBJ1-3	.
TGCGCCAGCAGCGGGGGGACAGTCACAGATACGCAGTATTTT	CASSGGTVTDTQYF	TRBV5-1	.	TRBJ2-3	.
TGTGCCAGCAGCTTCTGGGGGCTTAGCTCCTACGAGCAGTACTTC	CASSFWGLSSYEQYF	TRBV11-3	.	TRBJ2-7	.
TGTGCCAGTAGTTCCCTTTCAGGGGCTAATGAAAAACTGTTTTTT	CASSSLSGANEKLFF	TRBV19	.	TRBJ1-4	.
TGTGCCAGCATGCCCTCCGCGGGGCGTACTGAAGCTTTCTTT	CASMPSAGRTEAFF	TRBV6-8	few	TRBJ1-1	.
TGTGCCTGGAGTCACGACAGTGGGAATGAAAAACTGTTTTTT	CAWSHDSGNEKLFF	TRBV30	few	TRBJ1-4	.
TGTGCCAGTAGTGACCAGGGGGGTGGGAATCAGCCCCAGCATTTT	CASSDQGGGNQPQHF	TRBV19	.	TRBJ1-5	TRBD1
TGTGCCAGCAGCTTCATCCTATCCCAGTATGGCTACACCTTC	CASSFILSQYGYTF	TRBV11-3	many	TRBJ1-2	.
TGTGCCAGCACTCGAAGGGACTTTCTAGGAGGTAACAATCAGCCCCAGCATTTT	CASTRRDFLGGNNQPQHF	TRBV12-5	many	TRBJ1-5	.
TGTGCCAGCACCCTGGGCTCCAGGATCGGGAGAAATGAGCAGTTCTTC	CASTLGSRIGRNEQFF	TRBV28	few	TRBJ2-1	.
TGTGCCAGTAGTATTCCCGCGCAACCCCAGCATTTT	CASSIPAQPQHF	TRBV19	.	TRBJ1-5	.
TGTGCCAGTAGGACAGTGAATAGCAATCAGCCCCAGCATTTT	CASRTVNSNQPQHF	TRBV19	few	TRBJ1-5	.
TGTGCCAGCAGTTACGGTACGGTGCAGTTCTTC	CASSYGTVQFF	TRBV6-7	.	TRBJ2-1	.
TGCGCCAGCAGCTTGGAGGGGATGTCCTACAATGAGCAGTTCTTC	CASSLEGMSYNEQFF	TRBV5-1	few	TRBJ2-1	.
TGTGCCAGTAGTTCGGACAGCATCTCAAATAGCAATCAGCCCCAGCATTTT	CASSSDSISNSNQPQHF	TRBV19	.	TRBJ1-5	.
TGTGCCAGTAGTCCACGGACAGGGGAGCAGTACTTC	CASSPRTGEQYF	TRBV19	.	TRBJ2-7	TRBD1
TGTGCCAGTAGTAACCTACAGGGGATCCGCTATGGCTACACCTTC	CASSNLQGIRYGYTF	TRBV19	.	TRBJ1-2	TRBD1
TGTGCCAGCAGGGCCTCAACAGGGGGCACGGGTGGAAACACCATATATTTT	CASRASTGGTGGNTIYF	TRBV11-3	medium-sized	TRBJ1-3	TRBD1
TGTGCCATCCGGGGGGGAGATGGGACCGGGGAGCTGTTTTTT	CAIRGGDGTGELFF	TRBV6-8	many	TRBJ2-2	TRBD2
TGTGCCAGCTCACCAGCGGGACAGCGGGGGAATCAGCCCCAGCATTTT	CASSPAGQRGNQPQHF	TRBV18	once	TRBJ1-5	TRBD1
TGTGCCAGCACAAGGTCCGGGACAGGGGGCAATCAGCCCCAGCATTTT	CASTRSGTGGNQPQHF	TRBV11-3	many	TRBJ1-5	TRBD1
TGTGCCAGCTCACCGACCGTCAGGGGCTTCTATGAGCAGTTCTTC	CASSPTVRGFYEQFF	TRBV18	.	TRBJ2-1	.
TGTGCCAGCAGTTACGGCCCCTACGAGCAGTACTTC	CASSYGPYEQYF	TRBV6-8	.	TRBJ2-7	.
TGTGCCAGCAGCTTACAGCAGGGCTCTGGAAACACCATATATTTT	CASSLQQGSGNTIYF	TRBV11-3	medium-sized	TRBJ1-3	.
TGTGCCAGCAGCGTTACCCCCTCCTACGAGCAGTACTTC	CASSVTPSYEQYF	TRBV9	few	TRBJ2-7	.
TGTGCCAGTAGGTCCCAGTGGAACACTGAAGCTTTCTTT	CASRSQWNTEAFF	TRBV6-8	few	TRBJ1-1	.
TGCGCCAGCCCCTTGGGGGGGCAGGGATCAGGCACAGATACGCAGTATTTT	CASPLGGQGSGTDTQYF	TRBV5-1	.	TRBJ2-3	.
TGTGCCACCAGGAAACCCATGAACACTGAAGCTTTCTTT	CATRKPMNTEAFF	TRBV28	.	TRBJ1-1	.
TGTGCCAGCGGGGACAGCCAACACGAAAAACTGTTTTTT	CASGDSQHEKLFF	TRBV28	.	TRBJ1-4	TRBD1
TGCGCCAGCAGCCCCTACCTCGCGGGTACGAGCAATTCACCCCTCCACTTT	CASSPYLAGTSNSPLHF	TRBV5-1	once	TRBJ1-6	.
TGTGCCAGCAGCCCCATCCCGATCAGCTCCTATAATTCACCCCTCCACTTT	CASSPIPISSYNSPLHF	TRBV11-3	medium-sized	TRBJ1-6	.
TGCGCCAGCAGCTTGGCCATAGGGAGCACCGGGGAGCTGTTTTTT	CASSLAIGSTGELFF	TRBV5-1	.	TRBJ2-2	.
TGTGCCAGCAGCTTGGGAGGGTCGCCCCACGAGCAGTACTTC	CASSLGGSPHEQYF	TRBV11-3	medium-sized	TRBJ2-7	TRBD2
TGTGCCAGCAGTGAAGTTCGGGGGGGCGGCACTGAAGCTTTCTTT	CASSEVRGGGTEAFF	TRBV6-1	.	TRBJ1-1	.
TGTGCCAGCAGCTCCCCGACTTTCGTGGGGAACACTGAAGCTTTCTTT	CASSSPTFVGNTEAFF	TRBV11-3	medium-sized	TRBJ1-1	.
TGTGCCAGCGGTCAGGCAGTTTGGCAGTTCTTC	CASGQAVWQFF	TRBV19	.	TRBJ2-1	.
TGTGCCAGCAGCTTAGAGGGGTCGAACACTGAAGCTTTCTTT	CASSLEGSNTEAFF	TRBV11-3	medium-sized	TRBJ1-1	.
TGTGCCAGCAGCTTCTTAGGGTGGCGAGAGACCCAGTACTTC	CASSFLGWRETQYF	TRBV11-3	many	TRBJ2-5	.
TGTGCCAGCAGCCCCGGACTAGCGGGAGGAAACGAGCAGTACTTC	CASSPGLAGGNEQYF	TRBV11-3	few	TRBJ2-7	TRBD2
TGTGCCTGGAGCGTTAATAATGCAGATACGCAGTATTTT	CAWSVNNADTQYF	TRBV30	.	TRBJ2-3	.
TGTGCCACCAGCGGGGGAAGAGACAGTCGTACCTACAATGAGCAGTTCTTC	CATSGGRDSRTYNEQFF	TRBV15	few	TRBJ2-1	.
TGTGCCAGCAGCTTAGGTGGGACAGGGAGGATAGAAGAGACCCAGTACTTC	CASSLGGTGRIEETQYF	TRBV11-3	many	TRBJ2-5	TRBD1
TGTGCCAGCAGCTTAGGGGGGAGCGCCTCTGGGGCCAACGTCCTGACTTTC	CASSLGGSASGANVLTF	TRBV28	few	TRBJ2-6	.
TGTGCCAGCAGCTCTAACCCGGGACCGCTTGATTACGAGCAGTACTTC	CASSSNPGPLDYEQYF	TRBV11-3	.	TRBJ2-7	.
TGTGCCAGCAGCCCAGGGGGTGCGGGGAATCAGCCCCAGCATTTT	CASSPGGAGNQPQHF	TRBV11-3	medium-sized	TRBJ1-5	TRBD1
TGTGCCACCAGCAGAGATCAGGCTAGCGCCGGCACAGATACGCAGTATTTT	CATSRDQASAGTDTQYF	TRBV15	.	TRBJ2-3	.
TGTGCCAGCAGCTTACGGGTAGGGGGCACGGGCTACACCTTC	CASSLRVGGTGYTF	TRBV11-3	medium-sized	TRBJ1-2	TRBD1